The subject of this entry is one T cell receptor (beta chain). In this sample, this clone turned up a few times. It has no known antigen specificity. No base quality information exists; no much larger clone differs at one position. The protocol used for the library was the immunoSEQ multiplex PCR assay. A mixture of 60 forward primers for TCR Vbeta segments and 13 reverse primers for TCR Jbeta segments was used in the multiplex PCR. The CDR3 region of rearranged TCR beta genes was amplified from genomic DNA with a multiplex PCR assay. The Illumina HiSeq System was used to sequence the amplified TCR beta libraries as 87-base-pair reads. For the original study's pipeline: Across the 500 to 700 repertoires, a later analysis counted some 80 million unique TCR beta chains, roughly 11 million of which were shared by at least two donors. To remove PCR and sequencing errors, raw reads were error-corrected and collapsed into unique sequences using a nearest-neighbor algorithm that merged closely related sequences. V, D and J gene segments were assigned by aligning CDR3 sequences to IMGT reference sequences. For a sequence to be retained, a match of at least six nucleotides to both a V gene segment and a J gene segment was required. Rearrangements were called productive when the CDR3 lacked stop codons and stayed in frame with V and J; all others were non-productive. Following IMGT convention, CDR3 was defined as the stretch from the second conserved V-encoded cysteine up to the conserved J-encoded phenylalanine. Sequences without an unambiguous match to a single V gene segment were excluded from the earlier analysis of about 600 of the donors. In an earlier analysis of several hundred of the donors, V segments were called functional above 56.7% productive rearrangements and were called segregating when the between-donor standard deviation exceeded 5%. To diagnose cytomegalovirus status from the catalog of TCR beta chain sequences, a statistical classification framework was built. A later analysis assigned V and J genes by comparing TCR nucleotide sequences with IMGT/GENE-DB human TR gene sequences. A later analysis assigned CDR3 sequences and most-parsimonious VDJ recombination scenarios with the TCRdist pipeline. In a later analysis, each TCR beta chain was defined by its CDR3 amino acid sequence together with its V-gene family, and reads without a unique V-gene family were excluded. A later analysis removed 592 highly shared, low-generation-probability nucleotide sequences to deal with suspected cross-contamination and a sequencing artifact. In a later analysis, a clonal expansion index was calculated for each public chain from normalized within-repertoire ranks of inferred template counts. In a later analysis, generation probabilities were computed with a VDJ recombination model fitted to out-of-frame rearrangements, and the resulting probabilities were checked against IGoR. In a later analysis, hypergeometric tests were used to score TCR-TCR, TCR-HLA and TCR-CMV co-occurrence, with a repertoire-size bias correction applied to TCR pairs. To estimate false discovery rates, a later analysis permuted the HLA or CMV assignments 20 times. In a later analysis, co-occurring TCRs were grouped using DBSCAN, and TCRdist sequence similarity was added for clustering within HLA-allele-positive subsets. Repertoires with fewer than 30,000 or more than 120,000 public chains were left out of co-occurrence clustering, as were a handful of repertoires with anomalous nucleotide sharing. TCRdb's version of the immuneACCESS table is confined to in-frame rearrangements and falls short of the full clone set. An unresolved V gene accounts for under half of the shortfall where checked; the remainder is of unknown origin. V, J and clone size are taken as reported in that table, and D and trimming were inferred from the DNA itself. The sample contains roughly 98,000 clones, less than 80% of them found a single time. The ten largest clones add up to approximately 2% of the sample.

These data are taken from a study of cytomegalovirus exposure and HLA in healthy donors (dated by TCRdb to 2016 to 2017). Study-level background: According to an earlier analysis of around 600 of the donors, about 179 million T cells yielded 90 million to 140 million unique TCR beta sequences and around 300 Gb of sequence data. About 330 gigabases of sequencing data and 70 million to 95 million unique TCR sequences made up an early release that covered 500 to 700 HLA-typed donors. Of the roughly 400 genotyped donors, about 80% fell in the genetic ancestry cluster associated with self-reported Caucasian donors. The study aimed to test whether signatures of past pathogen exposure could be identified by cataloging public T cell receptors. The T cell repertoires of about 700 subjects were profiled by immunosequencing and related to cytomegalovirus serostatus. A separate validation cohort of roughly 130 different subjects was used in addition to the roughly 640-subject first cohort. High-throughput TCR immunosequencing, statistical association of individual TCRs with disease status, and machine learning were combined to predict cytomegalovirus infection status. To study patterns of TCR occurrence, a later analysis re-analyzed previously published TCR beta repertoires from around 660 donors and added high-resolution HLA genotyping. Rather than using new phenotypic data, the later analysis identified candidate immune exposures from TCR beta sequences and from how often those sequences occurred across donors. To decide whether each TCR beta V gene segment behaved as functional or pseudogenic, an earlier analysis of some 600 of the donors relied on high-throughput TCR beta sequencing. Donor age, sex, ethnicity and CMV serostatus were compiled alongside the repertoire data. A later genetic analysis took genome-wide SNP genotypes for about three fifths of the 666 donors and used that subset as a discovery cohort. All discovery cohort repertoires had been generated using a single sequencing platform. Class I and class II HLA loci were covered by the typing at four-digit resolution. The number of typed donors differed by locus: 629-630 for A, B, C, DRB1 and DQB1; approximately 520 for DQA1; approximately 600 for DPA1; and about 450 for DPB1. Roughly 5 DR-DQ haplotypes were handled as single units for association and clustering, since linkage in the cohort was strong. Among around 400 genotyped donors of the cohort, an average of approximately 240,000 unique TCR beta nucleotide sequences were sequenced per donor, around 20% of them non-productive.

Paper-wide results and their limitations: In a later analysis, TCR association rates were found to vary across HLA loci, with the most associated TCRs seen for DRB1 alleles and the fewest for HLA-C alleles. Correlated functional status among segregating V segments might reflect linkage disequilibrium, but an unknown experimental factor could not be ruled out. The sequencing pipeline was judged likely to have produced a cluster of highly shared sequence variants as a technical artifact. In this cohort, only TCR beta chains were sequenced, and detectable features were limited by the absence of alpha or paired-chain data. Most TCR sequences were observed very rarely across donors, whereas some public TCRs were present in many individuals. A further reported finding was that TCR beta sequences accurately predicted the HLA-A and HLA-B alleles for most subjects in the first cohort. The authors suggested that the approach could potentially be extended to other disease states and immunological phenotypes. Presence/absence analyses assumed roughly uniform sequencing depth across donors, an assumption that may not hold. In an earlier analysis of 587 of the donors, most TCR beta V segments were observed in productive rearrangements about 90% or about 30% of the time, broadly matching IMGT annotations. According to a later analysis, most CMV-associated TCR beta chains appeared to be HLA-restricted, and the HLA associations seemed to be driven largely by CMV exposure. A later genetic analysis associated a missense DCLRE1C variant with V-gene and J-gene trimming of TCR beta chains, and an independent cohort replicated the association. The only immune exposure information available for the cohort was CMV serostatus. The study gave a list of about 160 TCR beta chains associated with cytomegalovirus. Because counts were too low, approximately 15 rarely observed V segments, including chromosome 9 orphons, were excluded from the earlier analysis of around 590 of the donors. A later genetic analysis reported fewer N-insertions in productive TCRs among donors in an Asian-associated ancestry cluster than the roughly 640-donor mean. When HLA alleles, especially DR and DQ, strongly co-occurred, attributing TCR associations to individual alleles was difficult. HLA typing was unavailable for some donors at each locus, so association tests used only the typed subset. A later analysis reported that several top co-occurrence clusters appeared linked to parvovirus B19, influenza, CMV and Epstein-Barr virus. Cytomegalovirus status was reported to be diagnosed by the classifier with high specificity and sensitivity in both the original and validation cohorts. In vitro tests confirmed that a few of the cytomegalovirus-associated TCR beta chains recognize cytomegalovirus antigens. Compared with equally common non-associated chains, HLA-associated TCR beta chains in a later analysis were more clonally expanded and had lower generation probabilities. Specific HLA alleles were associated with 15,000 to 20,000 TCR beta sequences at a false discovery rate of 0.05 in a later analysis. Some IMGT-functional V segments, including TRBV6-2 and TRBV6-3, could not be told apart with the 87-base-pair reads, so those segments were excluded.

Counted from cysteine to phenylalanine, this CDR3 has 15 amino acids. The only DNA kept is the CDR3, 45 bases in frame from the first base. The germline V gene sets CDR1 to LGHNA and CDR2 to YNFKEQ. The V end loses 5 bases and the J end loses 6 bases, and a stretch of 16 bases separates them. The cohort was made up of around 720 healthy bone marrow donors. All cohort members were sampled while nominally healthy, although unrecorded immune exposures were likely present. The donor tested CMV seronegative and was one of the 352 seronegative cohort members. Every donor gave a peripheral blood sample, and the peripheral blood mononuclear cells from that sample were used for TCR beta sequencing. Genomic DNA extraction from the blood cell samples was performed with the Qiagen DNeasy Blood Extraction Kit.

The chain uses TRBV4-2 and TRBJ2-2, with an unclear D gene assignment. Input material: PBMCs. This receptor was obtained from a man aged 35 to 55 in good health and CMV-seronegative. The sequenced DNA is TGTGCCAGCAGCTTACCCCCCGGGTGGGCCGGGGAGCTGTTTTTT. This is translated as CASSLPPGWAGELFF.